This T cell receptor (beta chain) was sequenced during a study of T cells after yellow fever vaccination. Across the study: Some fractions had low cell numbers, and these were prepared with SMART-Seq v4 Ultra Low Input. Regarding the study as a whole: CD4 and CD8 compartments shared a small share of clonotypes, likely from convergent recombination.

CDR3 length: 15 residues. Germline-derived CDR1 and CDR2 are SGDLS and YYNGEE. The V and J ends lost 1 base and 5 bases, in that order; junction bases with no gene match: 7. MiXCR, run by TCRdb on the 5' RACE reads, gives a single entry per CDR3 protein. The table lists under 300,000 distinct CDR3 sequences, 5.5% to 8.5% of them singletons, with 1% to 1.2% in the top ten. About this clonotype itself: As yet, its antigen is unknown.

V usage is TRBV9 and J usage is TRBJ2-7, with 9 bases matching TRBD2. The sample here was CD4+ T cells sorted from PBMCs, taken on the day of the yellow fever booster vaccination. The TCR comes from a man under 40 who received the YFV17D yellow fever vaccine. This CDR3 is CASSVTSGPMDEQYF. DNA of the CDR3: TGTGCCAGCAGCGTAACTAGCGGGCCGATGGACGAGCAGTACTTC.